This TCR beta chain was recorded in a study of Graves' ophthalmopathy and Graves' hyperthyroidism. Study-level background: A follow-up of 18 months without ophthalmopathy meant that hyperthyroidism was stable.

The study amplified TCR beta CDR3 regions using RNA transcripts. Second-round multiplex PCR followed a first-round RT-PCR using HTBI primers. TCRdb re-derived calls from the multiplex PCR reads in MiXCR, one entry per CDR3 protein. The sample holds over a million distinct CDR3 sequences; 35% to 40% are singletons and the top ten take 8.5% to 14%. General observations from the study: Blood also contained most of the expanded thyroid clonotypes above 0.001 frequency. Ophthalmopathy and stable hyperthyroidism were discriminated by a 13-signature model, with over 85% sensitivity and under 84% specificity.

Trimming cost V 1 base and J 8 bases; bases outside gene matches: 4. Germline-derived CDR1 and CDR2 are SGHTA and FQGNSA. CDR3 length equals 15 residues. There are many counts of this clonotype. Its specificity is not known. The sequence derives from an adult man with Graves' hyperthyroidism. V gene TRBV7-2 combines with J gene TRBJ1-6; TRBD1 aligns across 8 bases. Sequenced sample: peripheral blood or thyroid tissue (not recorded which). This CDR3 is CASSLVGRGHSPLHF. In DNA form, the CDR3 reads TGTGCCAGCAGCTTAGTTGGCAGGGGGCATTCACCCCTCCACTTT.